This TCR beta chain stems from a study of blood T cell repertoires in COVID-19. In the study overall: The study drew acute and convalescent COVID-19 samples from the United States, Italy and Spain. In each case, the material was cDNA or gDNA derived from T cells, B-cell-depleted T cells, or PBMCs.

Generated by immunoSEQ multiplex PCR, the TCRdb table keeps only in-frame clones and is missing some. The repertoire has 20,000 to 25,000 clones, less than 75% of them found once; the top ten carry approximately 19%. With V trimmed by 6 bases and J by 8 bases, 15 bases remained unmatched. The CDR3 extends over 16 amino acids. Germline lookup yields CDR1 MDHEN and CDR2 SYDVKM. The sample taken for sequencing was peripheral blood. The sequence derives from a human donor in a cohort sampled during active or convalescent COVID-19. This chain uses TRBV28 with TRBJ2-1; 8 bases line up with TRBD2. This chain's CDR3 is CASRPGLGRPGYEQFF. In DNA, the CDR3 is TGTGCCAGCAGGCCGGGACTAGGGCGTCCTGGCTATGAGCAGTTCTTC.